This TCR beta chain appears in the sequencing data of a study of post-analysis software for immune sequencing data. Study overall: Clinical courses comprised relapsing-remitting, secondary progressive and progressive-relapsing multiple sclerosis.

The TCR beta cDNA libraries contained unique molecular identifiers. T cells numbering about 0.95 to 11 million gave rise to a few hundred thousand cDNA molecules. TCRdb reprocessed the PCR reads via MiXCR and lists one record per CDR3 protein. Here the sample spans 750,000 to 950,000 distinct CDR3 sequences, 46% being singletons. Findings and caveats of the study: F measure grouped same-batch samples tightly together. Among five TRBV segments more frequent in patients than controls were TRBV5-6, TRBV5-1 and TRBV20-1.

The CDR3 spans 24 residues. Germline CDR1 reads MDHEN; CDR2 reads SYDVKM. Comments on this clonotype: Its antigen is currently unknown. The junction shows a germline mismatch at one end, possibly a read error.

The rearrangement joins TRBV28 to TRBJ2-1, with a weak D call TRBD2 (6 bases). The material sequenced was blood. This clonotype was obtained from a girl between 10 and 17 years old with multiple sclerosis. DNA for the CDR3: TGTGTCAGCAGTTTTCCCACCAGCGGGTGGGGTAAAAAGGCCCCTCAATTGTCCTACAATGAGCAGTTCTTC. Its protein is CVSSFPTSGWGKKAPQLSYNEQFF.